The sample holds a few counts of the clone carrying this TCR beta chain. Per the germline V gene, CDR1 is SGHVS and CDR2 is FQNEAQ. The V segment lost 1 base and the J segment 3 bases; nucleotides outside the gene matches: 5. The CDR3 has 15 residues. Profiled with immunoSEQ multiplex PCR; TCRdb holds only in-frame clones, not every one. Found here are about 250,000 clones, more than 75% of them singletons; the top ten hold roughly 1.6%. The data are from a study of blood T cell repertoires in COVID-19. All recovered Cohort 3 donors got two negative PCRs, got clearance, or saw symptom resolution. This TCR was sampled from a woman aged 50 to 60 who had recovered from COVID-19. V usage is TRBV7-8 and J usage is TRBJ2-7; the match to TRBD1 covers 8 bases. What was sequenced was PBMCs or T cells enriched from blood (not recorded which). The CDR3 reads CASSLGAGGIYEQYF. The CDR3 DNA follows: TGTGCCAGCAGCTTAGGGGCAGGGGGCATCTACGAGCAGTACTTC.